The next 16 T cell receptor beta chains were all read from a single sample in a study of shared clonotypes between healthy human individuals. Naive CD8 cells were CD45RO-negative, positively selected for CCR7, excluding terminally differentiated effector memory CD45RA+ cells. The data were produced by immunoSEQ multiplex PCR, yet TCRdb's version contains in-frame clones alone and is incomplete. The data show more than 2 million clones, around 93% seen once. Sample: naive CD8+ T cells from PBMCs. The source is a man aged 18 to 29 in good health. Some clones in this sample may be carry-over from other donors' samples.

In its sample, this clone was seen once. The chain couples TRBV27 to TRBJ2-5; possibly TRBD1 for D (5 bases). Germline CDR1 MNHEY, CDR2 SMNVEV (reference sequence). Trimming shortened V by 2 bases and J by 4 bases, and 17 bases separated the two germline ends. The CDR3 consists of 16 residues. The DNA of the CDR3 is TGTGCCAGCAGTTTACTTTTGGCCGGTGGGGCAGAGACCCAGTACTTC. Protein sequence: CASSLLLAGGAETQYF.

This sequence joins TRBV2 and TRBJ2-7; no reliable D call. V lost 4 bases to trimming and J lost 2 bases, with 12 bases between them. This CDR3 contains 14 residues. Germline CDR1 and CDR2: SNHLY and FYNNEI. The CDR3 sequence is CASSVETRTYEQYF. CDR3 in DNA: TGTGCCAGCAGTGTGGAGACACGCACCTACGAGCAGTACTTC.

The gene calls are TRBV19 and TRBJ1-6; 7 bases fit TRBD1. There are 13 residues in the CDR3. Germline CDR1 is LNHDA and CDR2 is SQIVND (reference sequence). The junction had 0 bases not matched to a gene; V was cut back by 3 bases and J by 7 bases. CDR3: CASSMGQNSPLHF. The CDR3 DNA follows: TGTGCCAGTAGTATGGGACAGAATTCACCCCTCCACTTT.

This chain uses TRBV10-1 with TRBJ2-5; no firm D call. Per germline, CDR1 WNHNN and CDR2 SYGVQD (reference sequence). With 3 bases removed from V and 5 bases from J, the gap between germline ends came to 10 bases. This CDR3 comprises 13 residues. The CDR3 sequence: CASSDTFGETQYF. CDR3 DNA: TGCGCCAGCAGTGACACTTTCGGGGAGACCCAGTACTTC.

The rearrangement uses TRBV15 and TRBJ1-5, with D tentatively TRBD1 (6 bases). V was shortened by 0 bases and J by 0 bases, with 21 bases between the two germline ends. The CDR3 sequence is 20 residues long. Germline CDR1 and CDR2: LNHNV and YYDKDF (reference sequence). For the CDR3, the DNA is TGTGCCACCAGCAGAGATCCCCCTCAGGTAGAGGGGGGTAGCAATCAGCCCCAGCATTTT. It specifies CATSRDPPQVEGGSNQPQHF.

V and J are TRBV28 and TRBJ2-7; a possible D gene is TRBD2 (6 bases). This CDR3 is 15 amino acids long. Per germline, CDR1 MDHEN and CDR2 SYDVKM. The V end was cut by 5 bases, the J end by 0 bases, with 14 bases between. This chain's CDR3 is CASSTWGRSSYEQYF. DNA of the CDR3: TGTGCCAGCAGTACTTGGGGGAGGAGCTCCTACGAGCAGTACTTC.

This clone was seen only once. The V gene is TRBV30, the J gene TRBJ2-5, with 9 bases matching TRBD2. The CDR3 has 15 amino acids. V shed 3 bases, J shed 3 bases, and the junction held 8 bases outside the gene matches. Germline CDR1 and CDR2: GTSNPN and SVGIG (reference sequence). The CDR3 DNA follows: TGTGCCTGGAGAGTCTTAGCGGGGGCGGAAGAGACCCAGTACTTC. Its translation: CAWRVLAGAEETQYF.

The rearrangement links TRBV28 to TRBJ1-1; D is undetermined. Germline V CDR1 and CDR2: MDHEN, SYDVKM. This CDR3 is 12 amino acids long. Trimming shortened V by 3 bases and J by 5 bases, and 7 bases separated the two germline ends. The CDR3 nucleotides read TGTGCCAGCAGTTTCCATATAACTGAAGCTTTCTTT. Translation gives CASSFHITEAFF.

The V and J genes are TRBV5-1 and TRBJ2-1; D remains unclear. CDR1 is SGHRS and CDR2 is YFSETQ in the germline V gene. V was cut by 5 bases and J by 6 bases, with 3 bases left in between. The CDR3 covers 10 residues. The CDR3 here is CASSGNEQFF. CDR3 sequence (DNA): TGCGCCAGCAGTGGCAATGAGCAGTTCTTC.

The chain couples TRBV6-6 to TRBJ2-1; 10 positions agree with TRBD2. Germline loops: CDR1 MNHNY, CDR2 SVGAGI (reference sequence). The CDR3 consists of 16 residues. With V trimmed by 4 bases and J by 4 bases, 7 bases remained unmatched. The CDR3 region has the DNA TGTGCCAGCAGTTTCCCTAGCGGGAGAGTGTACAATGAGCAGTTCTTC. It specifies CASSFPSGRVYNEQFF.

This rearrangement joins TRBV5-4 to TRBJ2-3; D unclear. Between the trimmed V and J ends, which lost 3 bases and 2 bases, there was a span of 7 bases. Germline CDR1 is SGHNT and CDR2 is YYREEE (reference sequence). The CDR3 runs to 13 residues. The CDR3 spells CASSSPTTDTQYF. CDR3 in DNA: TGTGCCAGCAGCTCCCCAACCACAGATACGCAGTATTTT.

The genes are TRBV13 and TRBJ2-1; 10 nucleotides align to TRBD2. Germline V gene sequence: CDR1 PRHDT, CDR2 FYEKMQ (reference sequence). This CDR3 contains 18 residues. V lost 0 bases and J lost 1; bases outside the gene matches: 6. CDR3 coding DNA: TGTGCCAGCAGCTTAGGTCCTAGCGGGAGCCCATCCTACAATGAGCAGTTCTTC. Its protein product is CASSLGPSGSPSYNEQFF.

The gene calls are TRBV7-9 and TRBJ2-7; 7 bases line up with TRBD1. This CDR3 region has 13 residues. From germline, CDR1 is SEHNR and CDR2 FQNEAQ (reference sequence). V was clipped by 5 bases and J by 6 bases; unmatched bases: 7. This CDR3 reads CASSVDREREQYF. Written as DNA, the CDR3 is TGTGCCAGCAGCGTTGACAGGGAGCGCGAGCAGTACTTC.

This clone was seen a single time. The CDR3 DNA sequence: TGTGCCAGCAGTCAAACGGACAGGGCCTCCTACGAGCAGTACTTC. Translating gives CASSQTDRASYEQYF. This chain uses TRBV7-9 with TRBJ2-7; 8 positions match TRBD1. The CDR3 extends over 15 amino acids. The V and J ends lost 6 bases and 0 bases, in that order; junction bases with no gene match: 7. Germline-derived CDR1 and CDR2 are SEHNR and FQNEAQ (reference sequence). The entire variable domain, with the rest obtained from reference TRBV7-9 and TRBJ2-7, is as follows: DTGVSQNPRHKITKRGQNVTFRCDPISEHNRLYWYRQTLGQGPEFLTYFQNEAQLEKSRLLSDRFSAERPKGSFSTLEIQRTEQGDSAMYLCASSQTDRASYEQYFGPGTRLTVT.

The chain employs TRBV9 and TRBJ1-4, with a tentative D call TRBD1 (6 bases). Per germline, CDR1 SGDLS and CDR2 YYNGEE. Trimming took 3 bases from V and 7 from J, leaving 16 bases between them. CDR3 size: 15 residues. As DNA, the CDR3 is TGTGCCAGCAGCGCCGAAGCGGGGGCGCCTGAAAAACTGTTTTTT. This gives the protein CASSAEAGAPEKLFF.

This rearrangement joins TRBV9 to TRBJ2-3; D unclear. The germline V gene encodes CDR1 SGDLS and CDR2 YYNGEE. Trimming took 3 bases from V and 1 from J, leaving 9 bases between them. The CDR3 runs to 14 residues. The CDR3 region has the DNA TGTGCCAGCAGCGAAGCCAGAGGCACAGATACGCAGTATTTT. Amino acids: CASSEARGTDTQYF.